This T cell receptor (beta chain) originates from a study of immune evolution from preneoplasia to lung adenocarcinoma (dated by TCRdb to the early 2020s). Concerning the study at large: HLA loss of heterozygosity was found in roughly 7% of AIS, under 18% of MIA and more than 25% of ADC lesions, and in no AAH lesions. It was reported in the study that more than 85 samples were used for TCR sequencing. POLYSOLVER was used to infer Class I HLA alleles from exome data, while LOHHLA was used to detect allele-specific HLA loss. Resected precursor lesions (AAH, AIS, MIA) and invasive adenocarcinomas were compared with paired morphologically normal lung tissue. Whole exome sequencing and methylation data from the same cohort of nodules were integrated with the immune data. The overall cohort was made up of nearly 55 patients with pulmonary nodules who had surgical resection. Immune contexture across lung adenocarcinoma precursors and invasive adenocarcinoma was profiled using immune gene expression, TCR sequencing and multiplex immunofluorescence. Sample size was based on specimen availability rather than a prior power calculation. The TCR sequencing data were obtained from 45 to 60 patients. Overall study outcomes, separate from this receptor: Compared with EGFR-mutant or double wild-type lesions, KRAS-mutant nodules had the highest T cell clonality. The findings rested on association rather than direct causation, and larger cohorts with long-term follow-up and longitudinal biopsies were considered necessary. Clonality was highest in normal lung, while later-stage lesions appeared to show lower clonality but higher T cell density and diversity. Normal lung had the highest top T cell clone frequencies, which appeared to decline progressively from AAH through AIS, MIA and invasive adenocarcinoma. Because every patient came from Japan and China, how well the results apply to Western populations was uncertain.

On this clone: Its antigen is still unknown. The input lacks base qualities; no much larger clone sits a single base away.

The patients had resection in Japan or China between the mid-2010s and the late 2010s. Histologic diagnosis of each case was confirmed independently by two lung cancer pathologists on H&E slides. Macro-dissection after pathologic assessment enriched premalignant or tumor cells for nucleic acid extraction. FFPE tissue was used for DNA isolation with the AllPrep DNA/RNA FFPE Kit. TCR beta CDR3 regions were sequenced from DNA using the immunoSEQ hsTCRbeta Kit. On the study's bioinformatics: The ImmunoSEQ Analyzer was used to analyse the TCR sequencing data. T cell clonality was defined as 1 minus Pielou's evenness computed on productive rearrangements. The inverse Simpson index, applied to productive templates, was used to measure T cell diversity. T cell density was defined as TCR beta template counts normalized to usable DNA, with usable DNA estimated by amplification and sequencing of housekeeping genes. Two-sided Kruskal-Wallis tests were used to compare TCR metrics between histologic stages. As stored in TCRdb, this immuneACCESS dataset retains in-frame rearrangements with V and J assigned. A fraction of the clones does not appear; measured against another copy, unresolved V genes explain less than half of the discrepancy, and the remainder lacks a known reason. D and trimming were read from the DNA, whereas the V and J calls and clone size are those reported in that table. The sample contains thousands of clones, roughly 87% of them found a single time. The ten largest clones represent 2.5% to 3% of the sample.

V is pared back by 3 bases and J by 11 bases, with 14 bases lying between the germline termini. From its cysteine to its phenylalanine, the CDR3 spans 13 amino acids. CDR3 DNA only is kept here, 39 bases in frame from base 1. The germline V gene sets CDR1 to MNHNS and CDR2 to SASEGT. Sequencing used FFPE minimally invasive lung adenocarcinoma tissue. The intended sense of this specimen's cell subset or site label: micro-invasive lung adenocarcinoma (MIA). The clonotype originates from a person in their 70s with lung adenocarcinoma. The sequence joins TRBV6-1 to TRBJ1-3, with the D gene too uncertain to name. The CDR3 corresponds to CASSDGKRFSIYF. The bases read TGTGCCAGCAGTGATGGGAAGCGATTTTCCATATATTTT.